Here is one T cell receptor (beta chain) with its context. Its antigen is not known. Libraries were prepared by immunoSEQ multiplex PCR; TCRdb keeps only in-frame clonotypes and omits some of them. The sample records hundreds of thousands of clones, about 95% being singletons. Germline CDR1 is SGHRS and CDR2 is YFSETQ. J lost 7 bases, V lost 9 bases, and 7 bases had no gene match. The CDR3 is made up of 14 amino acids. These data originate in a study of shared clonotypes between healthy human individuals. Whole-study results and caveats: What limited the represented genetic and exposure-history diversity was the small number of donors.

The J gene is TRBJ2-2, the V gene TRBV5-1; 12 bases are shared with TRBD2. The sample consisted of naive CD4+ T cells sorted from blood. Subset: CD45RA+ positively selected. The clonotype comes from a woman under 40 in good health. The CDR3 reads CAKYPSGRVGELFF. CDR3 DNA sequence: TGCGCCAAATACCCTAGCGGGAGGGTCGGGGAGCTGTTTTTT.